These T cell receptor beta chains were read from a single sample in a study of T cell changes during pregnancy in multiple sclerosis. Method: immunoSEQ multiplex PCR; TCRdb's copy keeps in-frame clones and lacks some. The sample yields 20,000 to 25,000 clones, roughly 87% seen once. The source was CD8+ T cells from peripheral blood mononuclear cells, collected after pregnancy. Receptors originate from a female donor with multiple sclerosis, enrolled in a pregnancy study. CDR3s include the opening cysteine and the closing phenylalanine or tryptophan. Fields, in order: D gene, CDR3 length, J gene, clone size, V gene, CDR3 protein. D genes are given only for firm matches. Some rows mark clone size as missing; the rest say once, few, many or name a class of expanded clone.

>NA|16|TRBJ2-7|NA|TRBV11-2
CASSLDWGWNSYEQYF
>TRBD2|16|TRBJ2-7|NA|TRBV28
CASSFQRDSPSYEQYF
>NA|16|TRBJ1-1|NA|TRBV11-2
CASSPSEAGSGTEAFF
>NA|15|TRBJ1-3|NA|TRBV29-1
CSVKDRPNSGNTIYF
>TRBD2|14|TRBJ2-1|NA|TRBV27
CASRLAGGPGEQFF
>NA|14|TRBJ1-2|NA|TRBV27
CASGLVGGNYGYTF
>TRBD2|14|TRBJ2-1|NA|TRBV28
CASSPPLAGDEQFF
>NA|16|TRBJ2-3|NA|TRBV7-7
CASSSGKTSGVDTQYF
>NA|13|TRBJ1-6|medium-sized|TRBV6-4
CASSDSTNSPLHF
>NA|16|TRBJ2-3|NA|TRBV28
CASSLDLGSSTDTQYF
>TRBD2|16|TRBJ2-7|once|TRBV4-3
CASSQDLAGGPREQYF
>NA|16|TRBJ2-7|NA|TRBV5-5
CASSTPGTYPLGEQYF
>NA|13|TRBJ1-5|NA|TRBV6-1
CASSEVEGQPQHF
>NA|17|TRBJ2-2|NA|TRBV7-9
CASSLAGPGRNTGELFF
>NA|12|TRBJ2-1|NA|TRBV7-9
CASSLTGDEQFF
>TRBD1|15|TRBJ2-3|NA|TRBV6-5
CASSIGTGLTDTQYF
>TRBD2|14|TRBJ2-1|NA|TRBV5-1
CASGGLADYNEQFF
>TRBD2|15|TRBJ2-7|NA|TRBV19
CASRISGSSSYEQYF
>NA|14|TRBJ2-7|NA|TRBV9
CASSPLTGSYEQYF
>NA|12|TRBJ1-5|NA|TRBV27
CASSFGGEPQHF
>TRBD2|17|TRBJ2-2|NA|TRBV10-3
CAISDPPGTSDPGELFF
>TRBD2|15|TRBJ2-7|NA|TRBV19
CASSRTSGSTYEQYF
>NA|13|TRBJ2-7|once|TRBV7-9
CASSLGQGGEQYF
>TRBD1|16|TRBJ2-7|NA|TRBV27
CASSPSTGMIIYEQYF
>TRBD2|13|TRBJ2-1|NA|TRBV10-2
CASSGSSGSEQFF
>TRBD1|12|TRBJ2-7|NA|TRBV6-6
CASTTGGYEQYF
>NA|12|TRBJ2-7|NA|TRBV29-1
CSVRGIPYEQYF
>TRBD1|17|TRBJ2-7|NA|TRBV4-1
CASSLTGGGQGSYEQYF
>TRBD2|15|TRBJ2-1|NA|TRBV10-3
CAISGGTSGYNEQFF
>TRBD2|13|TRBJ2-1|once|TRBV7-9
CASSFGLAGDQFF
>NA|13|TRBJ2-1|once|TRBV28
CASSLSGTDEQFF
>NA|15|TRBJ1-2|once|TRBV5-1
CASSPGTGDNYGYTF